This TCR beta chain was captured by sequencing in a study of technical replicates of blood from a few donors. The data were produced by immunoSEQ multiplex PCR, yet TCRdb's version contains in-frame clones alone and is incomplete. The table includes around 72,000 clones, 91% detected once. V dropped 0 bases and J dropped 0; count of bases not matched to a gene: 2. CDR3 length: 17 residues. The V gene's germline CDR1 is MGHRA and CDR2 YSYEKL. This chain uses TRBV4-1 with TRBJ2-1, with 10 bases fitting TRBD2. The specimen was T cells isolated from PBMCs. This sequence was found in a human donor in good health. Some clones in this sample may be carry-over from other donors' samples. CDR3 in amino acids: CASSQDSGRTSYNEQFF. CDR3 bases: TGCGCCAGCAGCCAAGATAGCGGGAGGACCTCCTACAATGAGCAGTTCTTC.